These 9 T cell receptor beta chains came from one sample sequenced in a study of cytomegalovirus exposure and HLA in healthy donors (TCRdb year 2017). Receptor libraries were prepared by the immunoSEQ multiplex PCR assay. A mixture of 60 forward primers for TCR Vbeta segments and 13 reverse primers for TCR Jbeta segments was used in the multiplex PCR. Not all clones reach the TCRdb copy of this immuneACCESS table, which keeps in-frame sequences only. Checked studies attribute under half of the gap to unresolved V genes and leave the rest unexplained. This sample gives 190,000 or so clones in total; 75% to 90% of them show up just once. The ten most abundant clones make up about 0.64% of the sample. The sequencing sample was made of PBMCs. The receptors derive from a boy between 5 and 17 years old in good health and CMV-seronegative.

The rearrangement joins TRBV12-5 to TRBJ2-3; 9 bases map to TRBD2. Trimming removed 5 bases from V and 4 bases from J; junction bases left unmatched: 7. The CDR3 sequence is 15 residues long. The germline gives CDR1 LGHNT, CDR2 FRNRAP. The CDR3 nucleotides are TGTGCTAGTGGTCCCCTAGCGGGGCTGGCAGATACGCAGTATTTT. Protein sequence: CASGPLAGLADTQYF.

This chain links TRBV19 with TRBJ1-5; 7 bases fit TRBD1. Per the germline V gene, CDR1 is LNHDA and CDR2 is SQIVND (reference sequence). Trimming removed 0 bases from V and 7 bases from J; junction bases left unmatched: 6. CDR3 length: 15 residues. In DNA, the CDR3 is TGTGCCAGTAGTATAGACAGGGGGATTGGACAGCCCCAGCATTTT. Translating gives CASSIDRGIGQPQHF. Drawing the rest from reference TRBV19 and TRBJ1-5, the complete variable domain is DGGITQSPKYLFRKEGQNVTLSCEQNLNHDAMYWYRQDPGQGLRLIYYSQIVNDFQKGDIAEGYSVSREKKESFPLTVTSAQKNPTAFYLCASSIDRGIGQPQHFGDGTRLSIL.

The chain has TRBV19 and TRBJ1-3, with 8 positions matching TRBD1. V was pared by 5 bases and J by 0 bases, with 9 bases of the junction left unmatched. This CDR3 comprises 17 residues. Germline CDR1 is LNHDA and CDR2 is SQIVND (reference sequence). CDR3 bases: TGTGCCAGTAGTGACCCGACAGGGGCTAACTCTGGAAACACCATATATTTT. Translated, it gives CASSDPTGANSGNTIYF.

This clone was detected only once. This chain uses TRBV6-1 with TRBJ1-2, with 8 bases that match TRBD1. Per germline, CDR1 MNHNS and CDR2 SASEGT. The CDR3 is made up of 13 amino acids. J lost 3 bases, V lost 5 bases, and 2 bases had no gene match. DNA of the CDR3: TGTGCCAGCAGTTCGGGACAGGACTATGGCTACACCTTC. It translates to CASSSGQDYGYTF.

The J gene is TRBJ1-3, the V gene TRBV6-1; tentatively, D is TRBD1 (5 bases). Trimming removed 1 base at V and 9 bases at J, with 13 bases between. Germline-derived CDR1 and CDR2 are MNHNS and SASEGT. CDR3 length: 14 amino acids. This chain's CDR3 is CASSEGGGDGTIYF. The CDR3 DNA is TGTGCCAGCAGTGAAGGTGGAGGGGACGGCACCATATATTTT.

This clone appeared a single time. This chain's CDR3 is CSVPGQGPHYGYTF. DNA for the CDR3: TGCAGCGTTCCGGGACAGGGCCCCCACTATGGCTACACCTTC. This rearrangement joins TRBV29-1 to TRBJ1-2; TRBD1 matches 9 bases. The J segment lost 3 bases and the V segment lost 5 bases, leaving 7 bases of the junction unmatched. Germline V lookup: CDR1 SQVTM, CDR2 ANQGSEA. CDR3 length equals 14 residues.

The chain is built from TRBV7-9 and TRBJ2-1; the match to TRBD1 covers 8 bases. Germline CDR1 is SEHNR and CDR2 is FQNEAQ (reference sequence). V shed 8 bases, J shed 6 bases, and the junction held 12 bases outside the gene matches. CDR3 length: 15 residues. The CDR3: CASPSQTGVINEQFF. CDR3 DNA: TGTGCCAGCCCGTCTCAGACAGGGGTAATCAATGAGCAGTTCTTC.

This sequence joins TRBV14 and TRBJ1-2; D unclear. The CDR3 totals 15 residues. CDR1 is SGHDN, CDR2 FVKESK, per germline. Trimming removed 4 bases from V and 4 bases from J, with 16 bases in between. CDR3 nucleotide sequence: TGTGCCAGCAGCCTCGGCTCTGCGGCGGGCTATGGCTACACCTTC. Protein sequence: CASSLGSAAGYGYTF.

The chain couples TRBV6-6 to TRBJ2-7; tentative D call: TRBD2 (5 bases). CDR3 length: 16 residues. Trimming shortened V by 0 bases and J by 2 bases, and 14 bases separated the two germline ends. The germline V gene has CDR1 MNHNY and CDR2 SVGAGI (reference sequence). The CDR3: CASSYSGSRTPYEQYF. CDR3 DNA: TGTGCCAGCAGTTACTCTGGGAGTAGGACCCCCTACGAGCAGTACTTC.